This TCR beta chain was retrieved from a study of blood T cell repertoires in COVID-19. Study-wide background: T cells, B-cell-depleted T cells, or PBMCs supplied cDNA or gDNA.

Those who participated ranged in age from roughly 18 to 90 years and resided in roughly 26 US areas. Method: immunoSEQ multiplex PCR; TCRdb's copy keeps in-frame clones and lacks some. The sample shows approximately 300,000 clones, over 85% of them seen only once. Trimming took 6 bases from V and 3 from J, leaving 9 bases between them. Per the germline V gene, CDR1 is MNHEY and CDR2 is SMNVEV (reference sequence). CDR3 size: 13 residues. This receptor was taken from a man in his sixties who had recovered from COVID-19. This chain joins TRBV27 and TRBJ1-3; D is unclear. What was sequenced was PBMCs or T cells enriched from blood (not recorded which). CDR3 residues: CASSLQLGNTIYF. The CDR3 coding sequence is TGTGCCAGCAGCCTACAGCTTGGAAACACCATATATTTT.